These 11 T cell receptor beta chains originate from one sample sequenced in a study of radiotherapy plus CTLA-4 blockade in lung cancer. Assay used: immunoSEQ multiplex PCR; TCRdb lists only in-frame clones, some missing. The table shows about 54,000 clones, with roughly 84% occurring only once. The sequenced sample was peripheral blood, obtained from a patient treated with radiotherapy plus ipilimumab. The receptors derive from a human donor with non-small cell lung cancer who had a partial response to radiotherapy plus ipilimumab.

The CDR3 reads CASSYSTRSTEAFF. CDR3 sequence (DNA): TGTGCCAGCAGTTACTCGACTCGGAGCACTGAAGCTTTCTTT. This chain uses TRBV6-6 with TRBJ1-1; D not resolved. Trimming cost V 0 bases and J 4 bases, with 9 bases left between them. CDR3 length: 14 amino acids. From germline, CDR1 is MNHNY and CDR2 SVGAGI (reference sequence).

The chain is built from TRBV7-2 and TRBJ2-2; 8 bases are shared with TRBD2. The CDR3 has 18 residues. Germline lookup yields CDR1 SGHTA and CDR2 FQGNSA. The ends lost 5 bases at V and 0 bases at J; junction bases unmatched: 11. CDR3 amino acids: CASSRRGSGDSNTGELFF. DNA of the CDR3: TGTGCCAGCAGCCGGCGGGGTAGCGGGGATTCGAACACCGGGGAGCTGTTTTTT.

This chain links TRBV5-1 with TRBJ2-1, with no clear D. The length of the CDR3 is 14 residues. The germline V gene has CDR1 SGHRS and CDR2 YFSETQ. The V end lost 0 bases, the J end lost 0 bases, and 4 bases lay between the germline ends. The CDR3 coding sequence is TGCGCCAGCAGCTTGGCACTCTCCTACAATGAGCAGTTCTTC. It yields the protein CASSLALSYNEQFF. The full variable domain, rest sourced from reference TRBV5-1 and TRBJ2-1, is KAGVTQTPRYLIKTRGQQVTLSCSPISGHRSVSWYQQTPGQGLQFLFEYFSETQRNKGNFPGRFSGRQFSNSRSEMNVSTLELGDSALYLCASSLALSYNEQFFGPGTRLTVL.

This chain uses TRBV14 with TRBJ2-1, with D maybe TRBD2 (6 bases). This CDR3 spans 15 amino acids. CDR1 is SGHDN, CDR2 FVKESK, per germline. Trimming removed 3 bases from V and 4 bases from J, with 13 bases in between. DNA of the CDR3: TGTGCCAGCAGCCACTCTGAAAGCGGGTACAATGAGCAGTTCTTC. It encodes CASSHSESGYNEQFF. Full variable domain (remainder filled in from reference TRBV14 and TRBJ2-1): EAGVTQFPSHSVIEKGQTVTLRCDPISGHDNLYWYRRVMGKEIKFLLHFVKESKQDESGMPNNRFLAERTGGTYSTLKVQPAELEDSGVYFCASSHSESGYNEQFFGPGTRLTVL.

The chain couples TRBV5-6 to TRBJ2-2; TRBD1 might be the D (7 bases). Germline assignment: CDR1 SGHDT and CDR2 YYEEEE. V shed 0 bases and J shed 5 bases, with 14 bases lying between them. The CDR3 has 16 amino acids. CDR3 nucleotide sequence: TGTGCCAGCAGCTTGGGGCCGGCAGGGGGGACCGGGGAGCTGTTTTTT. As protein: CASSLGPAGGTGELFF.

This clone was recorded a few times. The chain joins TRBV13 to TRBJ1-1; no firm D call. Germline CDR1 reads PRHDT; CDR2 reads FYEKMQ (reference sequence). V gave up 5 bases and J gave up 1 base, with 8 bases separating them. The CDR3 consists of 13 residues. The CDR3 sequence is CASSHHKNTEAFF. The CDR3 bases are TGTGCCAGCAGCCACCACAAGAACACTGAAGCTTTCTTT.

This chain joins TRBV9 and TRBJ1-4; 8 bases align to TRBD1. This CDR3 has 15 residues. The germline CDR1 and CDR2 sequences are SGDLS and YYNGEE. Unmatched junction bases numbered 13, after V lost 7 bases and J lost 8 bases. CDR3 nucleotide sequence: TGTGCCAGCGGACAACCGGGACAGGCCCAGGAAAAACTGTTTTTT. It yields the protein CASGQPGQAQEKLFF.

The chain employs TRBV7-2 and TRBJ2-7, with 9 bases aligning to TRBD1. Germline CDR1 reads SGHTA; CDR2 reads FQGNSA. The CDR3 spans 16 residues. The J segment lost 6 bases and the V segment lost 5 bases, leaving 14 bases of the junction unmatched. The CDR3 spells CASSQRRSQGAGEQYF. For the CDR3, the DNA is TGTGCCAGCAGCCAACGCCGGTCACAGGGGGCGGGCGAGCAGTACTTC.

V usage is TRBV9 and J usage is TRBJ2-7; D is possibly TRBD2 (6 bases). Germline CDR1 SGDLS, CDR2 YYNGEE. This CDR3 is built from 13 residues. Trimming took 7 bases from V and 1 from J, leaving 12 bases between them. The CDR3 DNA reads as TGTGCCAGCGCGGGACCGTTATCCTACGAGCAGTACTTC. Protein: CASAGPLSYEQYF.

The chain carries TRBV7-6 and TRBJ2-3, with 8 bases lining up with TRBD1. V was pared by 5 bases and J by 2 bases, with 6 bases of the junction left unmatched. The CDR3 length is 15 residues. CDR1 is SGHVS, CDR2 FNYEAQ, per germline. The CDR3 coding sequence is TGTGCCAGCAGCGATTGGACAGGGTACACAGATACGCAGTATTTT. It codes for CASSDWTGYTDTQYF.

The chain carries TRBV5-1 and TRBJ2-7, with D possibly matching TRBD2 (6 bases). Trimming cost V 3 bases and J 0 bases, with 10 bases left between them. The CDR3 runs to 14 residues. CDR1 is SGHRS and CDR2 is YFSETQ in the germline V gene. The CDR3, as DNA: TGCGCCAGCAGCTCGGGGACTTTCTCCTACGAGCAGTACTTC. Translation gives CASSSGTFSYEQYF. The full variable domain, its missing parts supplied by reference TRBV5-1 and TRBJ2-7, is KAGVTQTPRYLIKTRGQQVTLSCSPISGHRSVSWYQQTPGQGLQFLFEYFSETQRNKGNFPGRFSGRQFSNSRSEMNVSTLELGDSALYLCASSSGTFSYEQYFGPGTRLTVT.